These 29 T cell receptor beta chains share one sample of origin, sequenced in a study of cytomegalovirus exposure and HLA in healthy donors. Primers: 60 Vbeta forward and 13 Jbeta reverse. Assay used: immunoSEQ multiplex PCR; TCRdb lists only in-frame clones, some missing. This sample carries roughly 100,000 clones, around 78% of them seen once, and the ten largest clones take 2% to 3%. Source material: PBMCs. These receptors were collected from a man in his forties in good health and CMV-seronegative.

A word on this clone: An end of the junction does not agree with germline; a read error may underlie this. The chain combines TRBV6-5 with TRBJ1-2, with 11 bases matching TRBD1. The CDR3 spans 14 residues. In germline, CDR1 is MNHEY, CDR2 SVGAGI. CDR3 bases: TGTGCCAGCAGTTGGGACAGGGGGAAGGGTGGCTGCACCTTC. Translating gives CASSWDRGKGGCTF.

The chain carries TRBV19 and TRBJ1-2; D unresolved. The CDR3 is 12 amino acids. Germline lookup yields CDR1 LNHDA and CDR2 SQIVND (reference sequence). Trimming removed 8 bases from V and 8 bases from J, with 15 bases in between. The CDR3 sequence is CASRVRGGGYTF. The DNA for the CDR3 is TGTGCCAGTCGCGTCCGGGGTGGCGGCTACACCTTC. The whole variable domain, filled in from reference TRBV19 and TRBJ1-2, reads DGGITQSPKYLFRKEGQNVTLSCEQNLNHDAMYWYRQDPGQGLRLIYYSQIVNDFQKGDIAEGYSVSREKKESFPLTVTSAQKNPTAFYLCASRVRGGGYTFGSGTRLTVV.

This clone was observed a single time. This chain links TRBV5-4 with TRBJ2-3; possibly TRBD1 for D (5 bases). Germline V lookup: CDR1 SGHNT, CDR2 YYREEE (reference sequence). V was clipped by 0 bases and J by 0 bases, with 8 bases between them. CDR3 length equals 15 residues. CDR3 sequence (DNA): TGTGCCAGCAGCTTGGCTAGGGGTAGCACAGATACGCAGTATTTT. Translating gives CASSLARGSTDTQYF.

This chain links TRBV21-1 with TRBJ2-1; the D segment call TRBD2 is taken from the table without a DNA check. TRBV21-1 is shown as a pseudogene. The CDR3 is 11 amino acids. CDR3 in amino acids: CASSSGNEQFF. In DNA, the CDR3 is TGTGCCAGTTCTAGCGGCAATGAGCAGTTCTTC.

The chain joins TRBV5-6 to TRBJ1-1, with D possibly being TRBD1 (5 bases). This CDR3 contains 15 residues. Trimming took off 0 bases at V and 3 bases at J, with 12 bases between the two ends. CDR1 is SGHDT, CDR2 YYEEEE, per germline. CDR3 in amino acids: CASSLGPEQDTEAFF. CDR3 coding DNA: TGTGCCAGCAGCTTGGGGCCAGAACAGGACACTGAAGCTTTCTTT.

V and J are TRBV29-1 and TRBJ1-2, with D possibly TRBD1 on 6 matching bases. CDR1 is SQVTM, CDR2 ANQGSEA, per germline. The CDR3 contains 11 residues. Trimming shortened V by 7 bases and J by 8 bases, and 14 bases separated the two germline ends. The CDR3 here is CSAAGARGYTF. In DNA form, the CDR3 reads TGCAGCGCTGCGGGGGCTCGCGGCTACACCTTC.

This clone was found once. The chain couples TRBV5-8 to TRBJ2-3; the match to TRBD2 covers 8 bases. Germline CDR1 reads SGHTS; CDR2 reads YDEGEE. The CDR3 is 16 residues long. V dropped 0 bases and J dropped 2; count of bases not matched to a gene: 5. The CDR3 bases are TGTGCCAGCAGCTTGGCCGGACTAGCCCACACAGATACGCAGTATTTT. Translation gives CASSLAGLAHTDTQYF.

This sequence joins TRBV10-3 and TRBJ2-2; TRBD1 matches 7 bases. Germline values: CDR1 ENHRY, CDR2 SYGVKD. The CDR3 sequence is 16 residues long. V lost 4 bases and J lost 6; bases outside the gene matches: 11. This CDR3 reads CAISGSLTGDSGELFF. The CDR3 DNA sequence: TGTGCCATCAGTGGGTCCTTAACAGGGGATTCCGGGGAGCTGTTTTTT.

The chain combines TRBV5-4 with TRBJ1-2, with D unresolved. The ends were cut back, 4 bases at V and 4 bases at J, with 17 bases in the middle. Germline CDR1 reads SGHNT; CDR2 reads YYREEE (reference sequence). The CDR3 consists of 15 residues. CDR3 residues: CASSPPTGEGYGYTF. The CDR3 DNA is TGTGCCAGCAGCCCCCCCACCGGAGAGGGCTATGGCTACACCTTC.

This rearrangement joins TRBV5-1 to TRBJ2-2; a possible D gene is TRBD1 (5 bases). CDR3 size: 13 residues. Trimming removed 4 bases at V and 3 bases at J, with 7 bases between. Germline-derived CDR1 and CDR2 are SGHRS and YFSETQ. DNA of the CDR3: TGCGCCAGCAGCGCCAGGGACACCGGGGAGCTGTTTTTT. Its translation is CASSARDTGELFF.

The chain has TRBV4-1 and TRBJ1-4, with a tentative D call TRBD1 (6 bases). V was clipped by 1 base and J by 6 bases, with 12 bases between them. The CDR3 spans 15 residues. Germline CDR1 MGHRA, CDR2 YSYEKL. The CDR3 loop reads CASSQVWAGDEKLFF. DNA for the CDR3: TGCGCCAGCAGCCAAGTTTGGGCAGGGGATGAAAAACTGTTTTTT.

The chain links TRBV5-1 to TRBJ2-3; 12 bases align to TRBD2. The length of the CDR3 is 16 residues. J gave up 2 bases and V 2 bases, and 3 bases lay outside the gene matches. Looked up from germline, CDR1 is SGHRS and CDR2 is YFSETQ. The CDR3 DNA reads as TGCGCCAGCAGCTTCACTAGCGGGGGGACCACAGATACGCAGTATTTT. Protein sequence: CASSFTSGGTTDTQYF.

The chain carries TRBV10-3 and TRBJ1-1; 9 bases agree with TRBD1. The V segment lost 6 bases and the J segment 0 bases; nucleotides outside the gene matches: 2. The CDR3 covers 14 residues. Germline loops: CDR1 ENHRY, CDR2 SYGVKD. The CDR3 DNA reads as TGTGCCATCAGCGGACAGGGGATGAACACTGAAGCTTTCTTT. Its translation: CAISGQGMNTEAFF.

The chain employs TRBV19 and TRBJ1-1; D gene ambiguous. The length of the CDR3 is 15 residues. The germline V gene has CDR1 LNHDA and CDR2 SQIVND (reference sequence). Trimming cost V 2 bases and J 4 bases, with 14 bases left between them. The CDR3 loop is CASSIIPPGSTEAFF. CDR3 coding DNA: TGTGCCAGTAGTATAATACCCCCCGGGAGCACTGAAGCTTTCTTT.

The rearrangement joins TRBV4-1 to TRBJ2-5; TRBD1 agrees at 9 bases. The end of the DNA aligns better with TRBJ2-7, so the J call may be wrong. The CDR3 contains 15 residues. Per the germline V gene, CDR1 is MGHRA and CDR2 is YSYEKL. The CDR3 DNA reads TGCGCCAGCAGCCAGGCACAGGGGGCATCCTACGAGCAGTACTTC. Its protein product is CASSQAQGASYEQYF.

The CDR3 region is CSGTGDTYEQYF. As DNA, the CDR3 is TGCAGCGGGACAGGGGATACCTACGAGCAGTACTTC. The chain joins TRBV29-1 to TRBJ2-7; 9 bases match TRBD1. V gave up 7 bases and J gave up 2 bases; unmatched junction bases: 3. This CDR3 is 12 amino acids long. Germline lookup yields CDR1 SQVTM and CDR2 ANQGSEA.

The chain carries TRBV10-3 and TRBJ1-2; TRBD1 matches 7 bases. The length of the CDR3 is 14 residues. V gave up 7 bases and J gave up 3 bases; unmatched junction bases: 8. The germline CDR1 and CDR2 sequences are ENHRY and SYGVKD. For the CDR3, the DNA is TGTGCCATCAATCAGGGCAGGGGGGACTATGGCTACACCTTC. Protein product: CAINQGRGDYGYTF.

This clone has a handful of counts. The chain uses TRBV12-5 and TRBJ1-1, with D unresolved. V lost 1 base and J 11 bases, leaving 17 bases between the germline ends. This CDR3 is built from 14 residues. From germline, CDR1 is LGHNT and CDR2 FRNRAP. This chain's CDR3 is CASGLALDLPGAFF. CDR3 bases: TGTGCTAGTGGTTTGGCCCTGGACCTGCCGGGGGCTTTCTTT.

The chain combines TRBV19 with TRBJ2-7; 12 nucleotides line up with TRBD2. The CDR3 has 16 amino acids. The V and J ends lost 10 bases and 5 bases, in that order; junction bases with no gene match: 15. From germline, CDR1 is LNHDA and CDR2 SQIVND (reference sequence). The DNA of the CDR3 is TGTGCCACCAGATATTTCGGGACTAGCGGGCGCGACGAGCAGTACTTC. Its translation: CATRYFGTSGRDEQYF.

In its sample, this clone was seen a few times. This chain joins TRBV27 and TRBJ2-7; possibly TRBD2 for D (6 bases). The V end was cut by 2 bases, the J end by 0 bases, with 11 bases between. Germline lookup yields CDR1 MNHEY and CDR2 SMNVEV (reference sequence). The CDR3 is 15 residues long. CDR3 sequence (DNA): TGTGCCAGCAGTTTACGCGGGGCTTCCTCCTACGAGCAGTACTTC. This codes for CASSLRGASSYEQYF.

This clone occurred once. The J gene is TRBJ2-3, the V gene TRBV5-1; 8 bases are shared with TRBD1. V lost 4 bases, J lost 1 base, and 8 bases stayed unmatched. Germline CDR1 SGHRS, CDR2 YFSETQ. The CDR3 covers 16 residues. The CDR3 loop reads CASSRQGRSGTDTQYF. The CDR3, as DNA: TGCGCCAGCAGCCGACAGGGGCGGTCGGGCACAGATACGCAGTATTTT.

The chain combines TRBV4-1 with TRBJ2-3; the match to TRBD2 covers 9 bases. V shed 1 base, J shed 4 bases, and the junction held 6 bases outside the gene matches. The germline V gene encodes CDR1 MGHRA and CDR2 YSYEKL. This CDR3 has 16 amino acids. Here the CDR3 DNA reads TGCGCCAGCAGCCAAGCTAGCGGGGTGAGGGCAGATACGCAGTATTTT. It yields the protein CASSQASGVRADTQYF.

This sequence joins TRBV5-4 and TRBJ2-5; 10 nucleotides align to TRBD1. Germline CDR1 is SGHNT and CDR2 is YYREEE (reference sequence). The V and J ends lost 6 bases and 2 bases, in that order; junction bases with no gene match: 7. CDR3 size: 15 residues. The CDR3 reads CASNSRTGGQETQYF. The CDR3 DNA reads as TGTGCCAGCAACTCACGGACAGGGGGGCAAGAGACCCAGTACTTC.

The V gene is TRBV15, the J gene TRBJ1-1, with a possible D match to TRBD1 (5 bases). Trimming left V 0 bases short and J 0 bases short, with 14 bases between. CDR1 LNHNV and CDR2 YYDKDF come from the germline V gene (reference sequence). This CDR3 region has 17 residues. CDR3 amino acids: CATSREGLAGLNTEAFF. CDR3 nucleotides: TGTGCCACCAGCAGAGAGGGACTTGCAGGGTTGAACACTGAAGCTTTCTTT.

The chain employs TRBV10-3 and TRBJ1-2; 9 bases fit TRBD1. The ends lost 0 bases at V and 8 bases at J; junction bases unmatched: 10. From germline, CDR1 is ENHRY and CDR2 SYGVKD. The CDR3 consists of 16 residues. As DNA, the CDR3 is TGTGCCATCAGTGAGTCCTGGGGGACAGGGACGGAAGGCTACACCTTC. Translation gives CAISESWGTGTEGYTF.

V is TRBV15 and J is TRBJ2-5; 8 bases line up with TRBD1. Matching the DNA end better, TRBJ2-7 makes the J call doubtful. Looked up from germline, CDR1 is LNHNV and CDR2 is YYDKDF (reference sequence). The CDR3 length is 14 residues. This CDR3 is CATSRGQGSYEQYF. CDR3 nucleotides: TGTGCCACCAGCAGAGGACAGGGGTCTTACGAGCAGTACTTC.

V usage is TRBV9 and J usage is TRBJ2-7; weak D call: TRBD1 (6 bases). Germline CDR1 SGDLS, CDR2 YYNGEE. V was pared by 2 bases and J by 0 bases, with 12 bases between. This CDR3 region has 15 residues. CDR3 protein: CASSVEQGYSYEQYF. For the CDR3, the DNA is TGTGCCAGCAGCGTCGAACAGGGCTACTCCTACGAGCAGTACTTC.

J is TRBJ2-7 and V is TRBV11-2; the match to TRBD1 covers 10 bases. The CDR3 length is 15 residues. The ends lost 2 bases at V and 2 bases at J; junction bases unmatched: 3. Per germline, CDR1 SGHAT and CDR2 FQNNGV. In DNA, the CDR3 is TGTGCCAGCAGCTTAAGGACAGGGGGGCCCTACGAGCAGTACTTC. It yields the protein CASSLRTGGPYEQYF.

The chain joins TRBV7-6 to TRBJ2-3; 7 nucleotides match TRBD2. Per germline, CDR1 SGHVS and CDR2 FNYEAQ. Losses at the gene ends were 4 bases for V and 14 bases for J; bases not matched to a gene: 6. This CDR3 region has 11 residues. The CDR3 is CASSSGLVPYF. The CDR3 DNA is TGTGCCAGCAGCTCTGGACTAGTTCCGTATTTT.